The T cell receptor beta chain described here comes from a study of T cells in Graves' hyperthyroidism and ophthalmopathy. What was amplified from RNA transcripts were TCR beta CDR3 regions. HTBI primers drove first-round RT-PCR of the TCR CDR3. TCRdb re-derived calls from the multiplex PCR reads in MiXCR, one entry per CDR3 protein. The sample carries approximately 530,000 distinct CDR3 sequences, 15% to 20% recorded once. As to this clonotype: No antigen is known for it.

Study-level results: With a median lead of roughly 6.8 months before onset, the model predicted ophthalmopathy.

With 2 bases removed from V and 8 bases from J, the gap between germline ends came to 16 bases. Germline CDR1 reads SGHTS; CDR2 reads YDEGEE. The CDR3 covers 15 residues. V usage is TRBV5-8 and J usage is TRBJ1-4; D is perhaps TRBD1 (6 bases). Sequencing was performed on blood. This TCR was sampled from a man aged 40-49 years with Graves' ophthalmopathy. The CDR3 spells CASSFSRGTREKLFF. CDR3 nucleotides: TGTGCCAGCAGCTTTTCCAGGGGAACGAGGGAAAAACTGTTTTTT.